Presented here are 17 T cell receptor beta chains from one specimen sequenced in a study of cytomegalovirus exposure and HLA in healthy donors. Primers for the PCR totalled 60 Vbeta and 13 Jbeta. Libraries were prepared by immunoSEQ multiplex PCR; TCRdb keeps only in-frame clonotypes and omits some of them. The sample holds some 120,000 clones; around 72% are singletons and the top ten take approximately 9.1%. The sequenced sample was PBMCs. Every receptor here comes from a woman aged 50 to 60 in good health and CMV-seropositive.

The chain has TRBV27 and TRBJ1-1; a possible D gene is TRBD1 (5 bases). V shed 6 bases and J shed 3 bases, with 17 bases lying between them. The CDR3 has 15 residues. From germline, CDR1 is MNHEY and CDR2 SMNVEV (reference sequence). The DNA of the CDR3 is TGTGCCAGCAGGGTCAGGGCTGTGTGGGACACTGAAGCTTTCTTT. Translating it yields CASRVRAVWDTEAFF.

The chain uses TRBV6-1 and TRBJ2-1; 12 bases are shared with TRBD2. Trimming removed 7 bases from V and 7 bases from J; junction bases left unmatched: 2. CDR1 is MNHNS, CDR2 SASEGT, per germline. The CDR3 is made up of 13 amino acids. CDR3 in amino acids: CASTTSGGNEQFF. The CDR3 bases are TGTGCCAGCACGACTAGCGGGGGTAATGAGCAGTTCTTC.

Worth noting for this clone: The junction does not match germline at one end; this may be a read error. This sequence joins TRBV7-7 and TRBJ1-5; the match to TRBD1 covers 10 bases. The CDR3 is 16 residues long. In germline, CDR1 is SSHAT, CDR2 FNYEAQ (reference sequence). The CDR3 DNA reads as TGTGCTAGCAGCTCCCTCGGACAGGGGGAATGGGAGCCCCAGCATTTT. Protein sequence: CASSSLGQGEWEPQHF.

The genes are TRBV5-3 and TRBJ1-6; 7 positions match TRBD1. TRBV5-3 is an ORF; its function is uncertain. V lost 0 bases and J lost 11; bases outside the gene matches: 11. This CDR3 spans 16 amino acids. The CDR3 protein is CARSLGRVTGLPPLHF. The CDR3 DNA sequence: TGTGCCAGAAGCTTGGGGAGGGTGACAGGGTTGCCACCCCTCCACTTT.

The chain joins TRBV5-6 to TRBJ2-7, with 12 bases fitting TRBD2. The CDR3 runs 16 residues. V lost 3 bases and J lost 7; bases outside the gene matches: 11. Germline V gives CDR1 SGHDT, CDR2 YYEEEE. The CDR3 spells CASSWMASGRVGEQYF. The CDR3, as DNA: TGTGCCAGCAGCTGGATGGCTAGCGGGAGGGTAGGGGAGCAGTACTTC. Based on the CDR3 plus reference TRBV5-6 and TRBJ2-7, the full variable domain is DAGVTQSPTHLIKTRGQQVTLRCSPKSGHDTVSWYQQALGQGPQFIFQYYEEEERQRGNFPDRFSGHQFPNYSSELNVNALLLGDSALYLCASSWMASGRVGEQYFGPGTRLTVT.

The V call is TRBV5-1, the J call TRBJ1-2; D may be TRBD1 (6 bases). V shed 1 base and J shed 5 bases, with 21 bases lying between them. The V gene's germline CDR1 is SGHRS and CDR2 YFSETQ. There are 17 residues in the CDR3. CDR3 residues: CASSLSGQTTDHYGYTF. The CDR3 nucleotides read TGCGCCAGCAGCTTGTCTGGACAGACCACGGACCATTATGGCTACACCTTC.

This clone occurred a few times. The chain employs TRBV2 and TRBJ1-5; D is unclear. This CDR3 is 19 amino acids long. CDR1 is SNHLY, CDR2 FYNNEI, per germline. V shed 2 bases and J shed 0 bases, with 20 bases lying between them. The CDR3 nucleotides read TGTGCCAGCAGTGAACGAGGACTAAACCCGGCCTCTAGCAATCAGCCCCAGCATTTT. This translates into CASSERGLNPASSNQPQHF.

The chain has TRBV7-9 and TRBJ1-2, with 9 bases aligning to TRBD1. The CDR3 runs to 16 residues. V lost 5 bases, J lost 6 bases, and 13 bases stayed unmatched. Germline lookup yields CDR1 SEHNR and CDR2 FQNEAQ (reference sequence). CDR3 sequence: CASSLRDRVTYNGYTF. The CDR3 DNA is TGTGCCAGCAGCCTCCGGGACAGGGTTACATATAATGGCTACACCTTC.

Here the CDR3 DNA reads TGTGCCAGCTCACCGGTCGGGTCTGGGGCCAACGTCCTGACTTTC. The encoded protein is CASSPVGSGANVLTF. The gene calls are TRBV18 and TRBJ2-6, with no clear D. The V gene lost 3 bases and the J gene lost 1 base, with 7 bases spanning the gap. CDR1 and CDR2 (germline): KGHSH, LQKENI. The CDR3 sequence is 15 residues long.

The chain links TRBV4-1 to TRBJ2-7; perhaps TRBD1 as D (6 bases). CDR1 and CDR2 from the germline V gene are MGHRA and YSYEKL. Trimming shortened V by 6 bases and J by 2 bases, and 11 bases separated the two germline ends. The CDR3 has 13 amino acids. The CDR3 region has the DNA TGCGCCAGCAGACCCCCAGGGGCCTACGAGCAGTACTTC. Protein sequence: CASRPPGAYEQYF.

The CDR3 loop is CASSPLGTSGSGETQYF. The CDR3 DNA is TGTGCCAGCTCACCACTCGGGACTAGCGGTTCAGGAGAGACCCAGTACTTC. This chain links TRBV18 with TRBJ2-5, with 11 bases fitting TRBD2. Looked up from germline, CDR1 is KGHSH and CDR2 is LQKENI. CDR3 length: 17 residues. V lost 1 base to trimming and J lost 4 bases; unmatched junction nucleotides: 8. The full variable domain, its missing parts supplied by reference TRBV18 and TRBJ2-5, is NAGVMQNPRHLVRRRGQEARLRCSPMKGHSHVYWYRQLPEEGLKFMVYLQKENIIDESGMPKERFSAEFPKEGPSILRIQQVVRGDSAAYFCASSPLGTSGSGETQYFGPGTRLLVL.

The CDR3 reads CASSFSTGTYEQYF. In nucleotides, the CDR3 is TGCGCCAGCAGCTTCTCAACAGGTACCTACGAGCAGTACTTC. The chain couples TRBV5-1 to TRBJ2-7; possible D gene TRBD1, 5 bases. V lost 2 bases and J 2 bases, leaving 11 bases between the germline ends. Germline values: CDR1 SGHRS, CDR2 YFSETQ. This CDR3 comprises 14 residues.

V is TRBV6-6 and J is TRBJ2-1, with 8 bases identical to TRBD1. Germline-derived CDR1 and CDR2 are MNHNY and SVGAGI (reference sequence). The CDR3 is 16 amino acids. With V trimmed by 6 bases and J by 2 bases, 9 bases remained unmatched. CDR3 sequence: CASSPGQAYAYNEQFF. In nucleotides, the CDR3 is TGTGCCAGCAGCCCGGGACAGGCCTACGCCTACAATGAGCAGTTCTTC.

The chain couples TRBV5-1 to TRBJ1-1; 9 nucleotides agree with TRBD1. With 3 bases clipped from V and 2 bases from J, the junction kept 2 bases outside the gene matches. Germline V gene lookup returns CDR1 SGHRS and CDR2 YFSETQ. This CDR3 is 14 amino acids long. CDR3 sequence reads: CASSWDRANTEAFF. As DNA, the CDR3 is TGCGCCAGCAGCTGGGACAGGGCAAACACTGAAGCTTTCTTT.

The genes are TRBV5-1 and TRBJ2-5, with a tentative D call TRBD1 (5 bases). Trimming cost V 1 base and J 3 bases, with 10 bases left between them. Per germline, CDR1 SGHRS and CDR2 YFSETQ. This CDR3 has 14 amino acids. The CDR3 coding sequence is TGCGCCAGCAGCTTGATTCCAGGGAAAGAGACCCAGTACTTC. This gives the protein CASSLIPGKETQYF.

The chain couples TRBV30 to TRBJ1-6, with D hard to call. Trimming removed 3 bases at V and 7 bases at J, with 16 bases between. The CDR3 covers 15 residues. The V gene's germline CDR1 is GTSNPN and CDR2 SVGIG (reference sequence). The CDR3 reads CAWRTWTLGNSPLHF. CDR3 coding DNA: TGTGCCTGGAGAACGTGGACTTTAGGGAATTCACCCCTCCACTTT.

This chain connects TRBV7-2 to TRBJ2-2; 7 nucleotides agree with TRBD1. The CDR3 extends over 16 amino acids. Germline loops: CDR1 SGHTA, CDR2 FQGNSA. Germline trimming cut 2 bases from V and 1 base from J; bases unmatched to any gene: 4. The CDR3: CASSLSSGGNTGELFF. The CDR3 DNA reads TGTGCCAGCAGCTTATCCTCAGGGGGGAACACCGGGGAGCTGTTTTTT.